Sequencing of this T cell receptor beta chain was carried out in a study of cytomegalovirus exposure and HLA in healthy donors. A remark on this clone: No antigen is known for it.

Germline-derived CDR1 and CDR2 are SGHRS and YFSETQ. The CDR3 runs 14 residues. Primers for the PCR totalled 60 Vbeta and 13 Jbeta. In the original analysis: Later work found 74 million or so unique TCR beta chains, with approximately 12 million shared. The table came from immunoSEQ multiplex PCR; TCRdb's copy has only in-frame clones and leaves some out. V, J and clone size were drawn from that table, and D and trimming were deduced from the DNA. Of roughly 140,000 clones in the sample, roughly 85% are singletons; the top ten hold around 3.7%. Study-level results: V segments that were indistinguishable, TRBV6-2 and TRBV6-3 among them, were omitted from analysis.

The sequence was collected from a male donor in good health and CMV-seronegative. J is TRBJ2-5 and V is TRBV5-1; weak D call: TRBD1 (6 bases). The J call may not be correct, given that the DNA end is closer to TRBJ2-7. The sequenced material came from PBMCs. CDR3 in amino acids: CASSLGTVSYEQYF. The CDR3 DNA follows: TGCGCCAGCAGCTTGGGGACAGTCTCCTACGAGCAGTACTTC.